The rows below give T cell receptor beta chains drawn from one sample of a study of T cells in localized non-small cell lung cancer. Using immunoSEQ multiplex PCR, the repertoire was profiled, and TCRdb retains in-frame clones only, with some absent. The profile shows 15,000 to 20,000 clones, almost 90% of them singletons. The starting material was peripheral blood mononuclear cells, obtained before any cancer treatment. The receptors shown here come from a woman aged 40-69 years with stage III lung adenocarcinoma. Both conserved end residues are part of each CDR3. The order of the fields is J gene, V gene, D gene, clone size, CDR3 DNA, CDR3 protein. D genes are given only for firm matches. Clone size is stated in some rows and not others, as once, few, many or a class when expanded.

J gene: TRBJ1-3; V gene: TRBV11-2; D gene: -; clone size: -; CDR3 DNA: TGTGCCAGCAGCCGGGTGGGGACGGGAAACACCATATATTTT; CDR3 protein: CASSRVGTGNTIYF
J gene: TRBJ2-1; V gene: TRBV5-1; D gene: -; clone size: -; CDR3 DNA: TGCGCCAGCAGCTCCCCACAGGGAGAGCAGTTCTTC; CDR3 protein: CASSSPQGEQFF
J gene: TRBJ2-2; V gene: TRBV11-2; D gene: TRBD1; clone size: -; CDR3 DNA: TGTGCCAGCCGCACTCGGACAGGCCCCTACACCGGGGAGCTGTTTTTT; CDR3 protein: CASRTRTGPYTGELFF
J gene: TRBJ2-1; V gene: TRBV28; D gene: -; clone size: -; CDR3 DNA: TGTGCCAGCAGTGTCCCCAAGGGGCCCTTGTACAATGAGCAGTTCTTC; CDR3 protein: CASSVPKGPLYNEQFF
J gene: TRBJ2-6; V gene: TRBV12-5; D gene: -; clone size: -; CDR3 DNA: TGTGCTAGTGGTTTGGGGAGCTCTGGGGCCAACGTCCTGACTTTC; CDR3 protein: CASGLGSSGANVLTF
J gene: TRBJ2-3; V gene: TRBV19; D gene: TRBD1; clone size: -; CDR3 DNA: TGTGCCTCCAGACAGGGGGGGAACGCAGATACGCAGTATTTT; CDR3 protein: CASRQGGNADTQYF
J gene: TRBJ2-1; V gene: TRBV9; D gene: -; clone size: -; CDR3 DNA: TGTGCCAGCAGCGTGTGGGGGGCCTTCGGTGAGCAGTTCTTC; CDR3 protein: CASSVWGAFGEQFF
J gene: TRBJ2-3; V gene: TRBV5-1; D gene: -; clone size: -; CDR3 DNA: TGCGCCAGCAGCTTAATTGCGGTAACTAGCACAGATACGCAGTATTTT; CDR3 protein: CASSLIAVTSTDTQYF
J gene: TRBJ2-1; V gene: TRBV5-1; D gene: TRBD2; clone size: -; CDR3 DNA: TGCGCCAGCAGCTCCGGGACTAGCGGGGTCAATGAGCAGTTCTTC; CDR3 protein: CASSSGTSGVNEQFF
J gene: TRBJ1-1; V gene: TRBV4-2; D gene: TRBD1; clone size: -; CDR3 DNA: TGTGCCAGCAGCCAAGCAGACAGGGTCGGGCAAGCTTTCTTT; CDR3 protein: CASSQADRVGQAFF
J gene: TRBJ1-1; V gene: TRBV10-3; D gene: TRBD1; clone size: -; CDR3 DNA: TGTGCCATCAGCTACGAAGGACAGGTGAACACTGAAGCTTTCTTT; CDR3 protein: CAISYEGQVNTEAFF
J gene: TRBJ2-2; V gene: TRBV4-3; D gene: -; clone size: -; CDR3 DNA: TGCGCCAGCACCCGGGACCTCCAAGGGGAGCTGTTTTTT; CDR3 protein: CASTRDLQGELFF
J gene: TRBJ2-7; V gene: TRBV27; D gene: -; clone size: few; CDR3 DNA: TGTGCCACTGCGCTTGAACGGGCCTACGAGCAGTACTTC; CDR3 protein: CATALERAYEQYF
J gene: TRBJ1-4; V gene: TRBV6-1; D gene: -; clone size: -; CDR3 DNA: TGTGCCAGCAGTGGTCCGGGGACTGTGGCAACTAATGAAAAACTGTTTTTT; CDR3 protein: CASSGPGTVATNEKLFF
J gene: TRBJ2-7; V gene: TRBV27; D gene: -; clone size: -; CDR3 DNA: TGTGCCAGCGGGATGGGGCCCTCCTACGAGCAGTACTTC; CDR3 protein: CASGMGPSYEQYF
J gene: TRBJ2-1; V gene: TRBV19; D gene: -; clone size: -; CDR3 DNA: TGTGCCAGTAGTCCCCAAACAGGGTCGGGTGAGCAGTTCTTC; CDR3 protein: CASSPQTGSGEQFF
J gene: TRBJ1-5; V gene: TRBV19; D gene: TRBD1; clone size: -; CDR3 DNA: TGTGCCAGTAGTGGGGCTGGGACAGGCAATCAGCCCCAGCATTTT; CDR3 protein: CASSGAGTGNQPQHF
J gene: TRBJ2-5; V gene: TRBV7-3; D gene: TRBD1; clone size: -; CDR3 DNA: TGTGCCAGCAGTCCACAGGGGGCCCCAGAGACCCAGTACTTC; CDR3 protein: CASSPQGAPETQYF
J gene: TRBJ2-3; V gene: TRBV7-9; D gene: TRBD2; clone size: -; CDR3 DNA: TGTGCCAGCAGCTTCTCCCTAGCGGGAGTTAGCACAGATACGCAGTATTTT; CDR3 protein: CASSFSLAGVSTDTQYF
J gene: TRBJ2-5; V gene: TRBV10-1; D gene: TRBD2; clone size: -; CDR3 DNA: TGCGCCAGCAGTGAGGGCAGGACTAGTATGCAAGAGACCCAGTACTTC; CDR3 protein: CASSEGRTSMQETQYF
J gene: TRBJ1-1; V gene: TRBV5-5; D gene: -; clone size: -; CDR3 DNA: TGTGCCAGCAGCTCCACCGGTGGGTACGATGAAGCTTTCTTT; CDR3 protein: CASSSTGGYDEAFF
J gene: TRBJ1-6; V gene: TRBV18; D gene: -; clone size: once; CDR3 DNA: TGTGCCAGCTCACCAGTCAGGCTGATGAATTCACCCCTCCACTTT; CDR3 protein: CASSPVRLMNSPLHF
J gene: TRBJ2-3; V gene: TRBV6-4; D gene: -; clone size: -; CDR3 DNA: TGTGCCAGCAGTGGGGAGGGGGACCCTACTAGCACAGATACGCAGTATTTT; CDR3 protein: CASSGEGDPTSTDTQYF
J gene: TRBJ1-5; V gene: TRBV27; D gene: -; clone size: -; CDR3 DNA: TGTGCCAGCAGTTTAAGGGCAGCCAGCAATCAGCCCCAGCATTTT; CDR3 protein: CASSLRAASNQPQHF
J gene: TRBJ2-2; V gene: TRBV6-6; D gene: -; clone size: -; CDR3 DNA: TGTGCCAGCAGTTACTTGGGACCGGTTGGGGAGCTGTTTTTT; CDR3 protein: CASSYLGPVGELFF
J gene: TRBJ2-1; V gene: TRBV5-1; D gene: TRBD1; clone size: -; CDR3 DNA: TGCGCCAGCAGCAATACGGACAGGGCCTCCTACAATGAGCAGTTCTTC; CDR3 protein: CASSNTDRASYNEQFF
J gene: TRBJ2-5; V gene: TRBV10-2; D gene: -; clone size: -; CDR3 DNA: TGCGCCAGCAGTAAACTTTCTTCCTTAGAGACCCAGTACTTC; CDR3 protein: CASSKLSSLETQYF
J gene: TRBJ2-1; V gene: TRBV10-3; D gene: TRBD2; clone size: -; CDR3 DNA: TGTGCCATTCTAGCGGGGGGGCGTGGCAATGAGCAGTTCTTC; CDR3 protein: CAILAGGRGNEQFF
J gene: TRBJ1-5; V gene: TRBV7-2; D gene: -; clone size: -; CDR3 DNA: TGTGCCAGCAGCACCCAAATAAATCAGCCCCAGCATTTT; CDR3 protein: CASSTQINQPQHF
J gene: TRBJ2-1; V gene: TRBV6-6; D gene: TRBD2; clone size: -; CDR3 DNA: TGTGCCAGCAGAATCGGACTAGCGGGGAGTGAGCAGTTCTTC; CDR3 protein: CASRIGLAGSEQFF
J gene: TRBJ1-2; V gene: TRBV4-1; D gene: -; clone size: -; CDR3 DNA: TGCGCCAGCAGCCAAGAAGGGTGGCAGAGCTATGGCTACACCTTC; CDR3 protein: CASSQEGWQSYGYTF
J gene: TRBJ1-1; V gene: TRBV11-2; D gene: TRBD1; clone size: -; CDR3 DNA: TGTGCCAGCAGCTTAGTCCCAGGGGGCGCGAACACTGAAGCTTTCTTT; CDR3 protein: CASSLVPGGANTEAFF
J gene: TRBJ1-5; V gene: TRBV6-6; D gene: TRBD1; clone size: -; CDR3 DNA: TGTGCCAGCTCGGGACAGGGCAACAATCAGCCCCAGCATTTT; CDR3 protein: CASSGQGNNQPQHF
J gene: TRBJ1-6; V gene: TRBV4-2; D gene: TRBD1; clone size: -; CDR3 DNA: TGTGCCAGCAGCCAACTGTCGGCAGGGGGATACTCCTATAATTCACCCCTCCACTTT; CDR3 protein: CASSQLSAGGYSYNSPLHF
J gene: TRBJ2-1; V gene: TRBV5-4; D gene: TRBD2; clone size: -; CDR3 DNA: TGTGCCAGCAGCCTAGCGGGGGGGCAGAATGAGCAGTTCTTC; CDR3 protein: CASSLAGGQNEQFF
J gene: TRBJ1-2; V gene: TRBV6-5; D gene: -; clone size: -; CDR3 DNA: TGTGCCAGCAAATTCAAGGGATTTGGGTATGGCTACACCTTC; CDR3 protein: CASKFKGFGYGYTF
J gene: TRBJ1-4; V gene: TRBV2; D gene: TRBD1; clone size: -; CDR3 DNA: TGTGCCAGCAGGGGACAGGGCGCAACTAATGAAAAACTGTTTTTT; CDR3 protein: CASRGQGATNEKLFF
J gene: TRBJ1-1; V gene: TRBV5-1; D gene: -; clone size: -; CDR3 DNA: TGCGCCAGCAGCCCTGCGTGGAAGAACACTGAAGCTTTCTTT; CDR3 protein: CASSPAWKNTEAFF
J gene: TRBJ2-3; V gene: TRBV11-3; D gene: TRBD2; clone size: -; CDR3 DNA: TGTGCCAGCAGCCTAGGCCTGACTAGCGGGGGTTCAGATACGCAGTATTTT; CDR3 protein: CASSLGLTSGGSDTQYF
J gene: TRBJ2-5; V gene: TRBV6-5; D gene: -; clone size: -; CDR3 DNA: TGTGCCAGCAGGGCTAGTGCAGGGGCAGAGACCCAGTACTTC; CDR3 protein: CASRASAGAETQYF
J gene: TRBJ2-1; V gene: TRBV28; D gene: TRBD1; clone size: -; CDR3 DNA: TGTGCCACCTACACAGGGGGCTCCTACAATGAGCAGTTCTTC; CDR3 protein: CATYTGGSYNEQFF